This is a list of T cell receptor beta chains from one sample in a study of precursors of human CD4 cytotoxic T cells. MiXCR, applied by TCRdb to the reads, yields one record per CDR3 protein. Its clone listing holds about a hundred distinct CDR3 sequences. Material: memory CD4+ T cells from blood (PBMCs). The receptors were gathered from a human donor in good health. Both conserved end residues are part of each CDR3. The order of the fields is D gene, V gene, clone size, J gene, CDR3 DNA, CDR3 protein. D genes are given only for firm matches. Clone size is given for some rows only: seen once, a few or many times, or a class if the clone is expanded.

d_gene: TRBD1
v_gene: TRBV11-2
abundance: .
j_gene: TRBJ1-1
CDR3nt: TGTGCCAGCAGCCATGGACAGGGATTACCTGAAGCTTTCTTT
CDR3aa: CASSHGQGLPEAFF

d_gene: .
v_gene: TRBV3-1
abundance: .
j_gene: TRBJ1-1
CDR3nt: TGTGCCAGCAGCCACATTCCTGCGGGGAACACTGAAGCTTTCTTT
CDR3aa: CASSHIPAGNTEAFF

d_gene: .
v_gene: TRBV10-3
abundance: few
j_gene: TRBJ2-3
CDR3nt: TGTGCCATCAGTGAATTAGGGGGGGGGCCCGCAGATACGCAGTATTTT
CDR3aa: CAISELGGGPADTQYF

d_gene: .
v_gene: TRBV6-5
abundance: few
j_gene: TRBJ1-5
CDR3nt: TGTGCCAGCAAGAGATTGGGGGATCAGCCCCAGCATTTT
CDR3aa: CASKRLGDQPQHF

d_gene: TRBD2
v_gene: TRBV7-9
abundance: large
j_gene: TRBJ2-1
CDR3nt: TGTGCCAGCAGCTTATGGGGGGGGTCTCGTAGCTCCTACAATGAGCAGTTCTTC
CDR3aa: CASSLWGGSRSSYNEQFF

d_gene: .
v_gene: TRBV24-1
abundance: .
j_gene: TRBJ1-5
CDR3nt: TGTGCCACCAGTGACCAATCAGGACAGTATGATAGCAATCAGCCCCAGCATTTT
CDR3aa: CATSDQSGQYDSNQPQHF

d_gene: TRBD1
v_gene: TRBV29-1
abundance: .
j_gene: TRBJ2-3
CDR3nt: TGCAGCGCCCGGGCCGCGACAGGGGTCAGCACAGATACGCAGTATTTT
CDR3aa: CSARAATGVSTDTQYF

d_gene: .
v_gene: TRBV7-6
abundance: .
j_gene: TRBJ1-4
CDR3nt: TGTGCCAGCAGCTTAGTTGGACAGCGGAATGAAAAACTGTTTTTT
CDR3aa: CASSLVGQRNEKLFF

d_gene: TRBD1
v_gene: TRBV15
abundance: .
j_gene: TRBJ2-5
CDR3nt: TGTGCCACCGCAGGGGGCAAACTCCAAGAGACCCAGTACTTC
CDR3aa: CATAGGKLQETQYF

d_gene: .
v_gene: TRBV12-3/TRBV12-4
abundance: hyperexpanded
j_gene: TRBJ1-5
CDR3nt: TGTGCCAGCAGTTTGGCCGACAGTACCAATCAGCCCCAGCATTTT
CDR3aa: CASSLADSTNQPQHF

d_gene: .
v_gene: TRBV20-1
abundance: once
j_gene: TRBJ1-1
CDR3nt: TGCAGTGCTAGAGATTGGAGACGGCTGACTGAAGCTTTCTTT
CDR3aa: CSARDWRRLTEAFF

d_gene: .
v_gene: TRBV15
abundance: .
j_gene: TRBJ1-2
CDR3nt: TGTGCCACCAGCAGCCCCGGGACACCCAACTATGGCTACACCTTC
CDR3aa: CATSSPGTPNYGYTF

d_gene: .
v_gene: TRBV5-1
abundance: .
j_gene: TRBJ1-1
CDR3nt: TGCGCCAGCGCCCTAGGGGGGCAGAACACTGAAGCTTTCTTT
CDR3aa: CASALGGQNTEAFF

d_gene: .
v_gene: TRBV5-1
abundance: .
j_gene: TRBJ1-2
CDR3nt: TGCGCCAGCAGCCACAGGGATAACTATGGCTACACCTTC
CDR3aa: CASSHRDNYGYTF

d_gene: .
v_gene: TRBV4-1
abundance: .
j_gene: TRBJ1-4
CDR3nt: TGCGCCAGCAGCCAAGTCGAGTGGGTCGAAAAACTGTTTTTT
CDR3aa: CASSQVEWVEKLFF

d_gene: TRBD1
v_gene: TRBV19
abundance: .
j_gene: TRBJ1-5
CDR3nt: TGTGCCAGTACTACCTGGGACAGGGGTAATCAGCCCCAGCATTTT
CDR3aa: CASTTWDRGNQPQHF

d_gene: .
v_gene: TRBV12-3/TRBV12-4
abundance: .
j_gene: TRBJ1-5
CDR3nt: TGTGCCAGCAGTTTAGGGGGGGGAGGTCAGCCCCAGCATTTT
CDR3aa: CASSLGGGGQPQHF

d_gene: TRBD2
v_gene: TRBV5-8
abundance: .
j_gene: TRBJ2-1
CDR3nt: TGTGCCAGCAGGGCATGGGGGGGCAATGAGCAGTTCTTC
CDR3aa: CASRAWGGNEQFF

d_gene: TRBD2
v_gene: TRBV10-2
abundance: .
j_gene: TRBJ2-5
CDR3nt: TGCGCCAGCGGCGGGACTAGCGGGAGAGAGACCCAGTACTTC
CDR3aa: CASGGTSGRETQYF

d_gene: .
v_gene: TRBV7-2
abundance: hyperexpanded
j_gene: TRBJ2-1
CDR3nt: TGTGCCAGCAGCTTAGACTGGACAACCTACAATGAGCAGTTCTTC
CDR3aa: CASSLDWTTYNEQFF

d_gene: TRBD2
v_gene: TRBV20-1
abundance: .
j_gene: TRBJ2-1
CDR3nt: TGCAGTGCTACGATAGCGGGAGTGGGCAATGAGCAGTTCTTC
CDR3aa: CSATIAGVGNEQFF

d_gene: TRBD1
v_gene: TRBV13
abundance: once
j_gene: TRBJ1-2
CDR3nt: TGTGCCAGCAGCACCAGCCCAGGGGGCCGGGGCTACACCTTC
CDR3aa: CASSTSPGGRGYTF

d_gene: .
v_gene: TRBV29-1
abundance: hyperexpanded
j_gene: TRBJ1-2
CDR3nt: TGCAGCGATCAGGGTACCTATGGCTACACCTTC
CDR3aa: CSDQGTYGYTF

d_gene: .
v_gene: TRBV7-8
abundance: .
j_gene: TRBJ1-5
CDR3nt: TGTGCCAGCAGCTTATTTGAGCGGCAGCAAAATCAGCCCCAGCATTTT
CDR3aa: CASSLFERQQNQPQHF

d_gene: .
v_gene: TRBV4-2
abundance: .
j_gene: TRBJ1-2
CDR3nt: TGTGCCAGCAGCCAAGCCAGTTTCAACCAAGGGGGCTACACCTTC
CDR3aa: CASSQASFNQGGYTF

d_gene: TRBD2
v_gene: TRBV7-7
abundance: .
j_gene: TRBJ2-2
CDR3nt: TGTGCCAGCAGCTTAGTAGCGGGATCGAACACCGGGGAGCTGTTTTTT
CDR3aa: CASSLVAGSNTGELFF

d_gene: TRBD2
v_gene: TRBV30
abundance: .
j_gene: TRBJ2-7
CDR3nt: TGTGCCTGGAGTGGGGGGGGCTACGAGCAGTACTTC
CDR3aa: CAWSGGGYEQYF

d_gene: TRBD1
v_gene: TRBV18
abundance: .
j_gene: TRBJ1-1
CDR3nt: TGTGCCAGCTCCGGGACAGGGGGCGAATCTGAAGCTTTCTTT
CDR3aa: CASSGTGGESEAFF

d_gene: .
v_gene: TRBV18
abundance: once
j_gene: TRBJ2-5
CDR3nt: TGTGCCAGTTCCGATCAGACCCAGTACTTC
CDR3aa: CASSDQTQYF

d_gene: .
v_gene: TRBV2
abundance: few
j_gene: TRBJ1-4
CDR3nt: TGTGCCAGCAGGCCTACGCAGGGATGGCATGAAAAACTGTTTTTT
CDR3aa: CASRPTQGWHEKLFF

d_gene: TRBD2
v_gene: TRBV29-1
abundance: once
j_gene: TRBJ2-7
CDR3nt: TGCAGTGTGACTAGCGGGAGGTCCCGGGGCGAGCAGTACTTC
CDR3aa: CSVTSGRSRGEQYF

d_gene: .
v_gene: TRBV11-3
abundance: hyperexpanded
j_gene: TRBJ2-2
CDR3nt: TGTGCCAGCAGCTTAGATCACCCCACGAACACCGGGGAGCTGTTTTTT
CDR3aa: CASSLDHPTNTGELFF

d_gene: TRBD2
v_gene: TRBV6-5
abundance: large
j_gene: TRBJ2-2
CDR3nt: TGTGCCAGCATCGGTAGCGGGAGGATTTCAACCGGGGAGCTGTTTTTT
CDR3aa: CASIGSGRISTGELFF

d_gene: TRBD2
v_gene: TRBV12-3/TRBV12-4
abundance: .
j_gene: TRBJ2-6
CDR3nt: TGTGCCAGCAGTTTACGTAGCGGGAATCGCAACGTCCTGACTTTC
CDR3aa: CASSLRSGNRNVLTF

d_gene: .
v_gene: TRBV4-1
abundance: large
j_gene: TRBJ2-4
CDR3nt: TGCGCCAGCAGCCAAGATCTGGAGGGTACTAAGGGGTGGAACATTCAGTACTTC
CDR3aa: CASSQDLEGTKGWNIQYF

d_gene: TRBD2
v_gene: TRBV30
abundance: large
j_gene: TRBJ2-3
CDR3nt: TGTGCCTGGACGCGGACTAGCGGCACAGATACGCAGTATTTT
CDR3aa: CAWTRTSGTDTQYF

d_gene: .
v_gene: TRBV11-3
abundance: hyperexpanded
j_gene: TRBJ2-1
CDR3nt: TGTGCCAGCAGCTTATTCTCCGTGACAGGACGAAGCTCCTACAATGAGCAGTTCTTC
CDR3aa: CASSLFSVTGRSSYNEQFF

d_gene: TRBD2
v_gene: TRBV6-5
abundance: .
j_gene: TRBJ2-3
CDR3nt: TGTGCCAGCAGAGGATCATCAGGACTAGCGGGGTTAGATACGCAGTATTTT
CDR3aa: CASRGSSGLAGLDTQYF

d_gene: .
v_gene: TRBV7-9
abundance: .
j_gene: TRBJ2-3
CDR3nt: TGTGCCAGCAGCCAAGGAGGGAGAGATACGCAGTATTTT
CDR3aa: CASSQGGRDTQYF